What follows describes a single T cell receptor (beta chain). The data are from a study of blood T cell repertoires in COVID-19. About the research overall: Collection of acute and convalescent COVID-19 samples took place in the United States, Italy and Spain. Nucleic acid was either cDNA or gDNA, and it came from T cells, B-cell-depleted T cells, or PBMCs.

As processed by the authors: Reference gene primers were amplified, and this amplification served to estimate nucleated cell counts. Data came from immunoSEQ multiplex PCR; TCRdb stores just in-frame clones and leaves some out. The V and J calls and clone size were taken over from that table, and D and trimming were inferred from the DNA. The sample holds hundreds of thousands of clones; about 89% are singletons and the top ten take 0.95% to 1.5%. Trimming stripped 5 bases from V and 2 bases from J, with 13 bases between. This CDR3 region has 14 residues. CDR1 is SGHAT and CDR2 is FQNNGV in the germline V gene.

This sequence was found in a middle-aged man with acute or convalescent COVID-19. The V gene is TRBV11-2, the J gene TRBJ2-7; a possible D gene is TRBD2 (6 bases). Sequenced input: peripheral blood. The CDR3 DNA reads TGTGCCAGCAGCGTCGCTGGGGAGGCCTACGAGCAGTACTTC. Amino acid sequence: CASSVAGEAYEQYF.